This T cell receptor (beta chain) was profiled in a study of T cell repertoires in cytomegalovirus infection (dated by TCRdb to between 2018 and 2020). Notes on the research overall: Because public TCR beta signatures pointed to carriage of CMV infection together with the matching HLA type, the HLA type of each donor mattered for the analysis. The investigation overall reported the following: In both this cohort and an independent roughly 350-donor cohort, the cumulative frequency of public TCR beta family members distinguished carriers of CMV infection plus the relevant HLA type. The ex vivo response was dominated by HLA-C-restricted CMV-specific TCR beta clonotypes, which also provided the single most frequent clonotype in two of eight donors.

This clonotype was detected many times. Which antigen it targets is not known. Base qualities are not at hand, and no much larger clone is one base apart. V sheds 0 bases and J sheds 2 bases, leaving 8 bases between their ends. The CDR3 covers 15 residues, taking in both the cysteine and the phenylalanine. Of all the DNA, just the CDR3 is kept, 45 bases in frame from base 1. Sequences SEHNR (CDR1) and FQNEAQ (CDR2) are obtained from the germline V gene (reference sequence). The sample was run on an Illumina HiSeq 1500. TCRdb ran its own pipeline on the public reads, namely fastp trimming at Q25 and MiXCR clone calling, and kept in-frame beta chains. Identical CDR3 proteins give one entry, which carries the most common genes and DNA. The sample table lists hundreds of thousands of distinct CDR3 sequences, about 24% of them with a count of one. 7.5% to 9% of the sample lies in the top ten.

Sample: CD8+ T cells from PBMCs. The receptor was derived from a human donor in good health (CMV status not recorded). Some clones in this sample may be carry-over from other donors' samples. The rearrangement joined TRBV7-9 to TRBJ1-3; the D gene cannot be named for sure. This receptor has the CDR3 CASSLALTPGNTIYF. The sequenced DNA: TGTGCCAGCAGCTTAGCGCTTACACCTGGAAACACCATATATTTT.